This T cell receptor (beta chain) was profiled in a study of naive and memory T cell subsets. Study-wide results and limits: The RNA method is potentially sensitive to activation and differentiation changes.

The SP2 primer and nested alpha and beta constant region primers amplified ligated cDNA in four rounds. For blood and skin samples, reverse transcription used TCR alpha and beta constant primers. Via MiXCR, TCRdb re-called the 5' RACE reads, giving one row per CDR3 protein. The data hold 25,000 to 35,000 distinct CDR3 sequences, with roughly a sixth observed a single time. V lost 4 bases to trimming and J lost 2 bases; unmatched junction nucleotides: 5. CDR1 SGHRS and CDR2 YFSETQ come from the germline V gene. This CDR3 spans 14 amino acids. Worth noting for this clonotype: The antigen is not known.

A UMI-containing oligonucleotide was joined by 3' ligation to the TCR cDNA template. Adult healthy volunteers gave 2.5 ml peripheral blood for whole-blood RNA. Reverse transcription used DNase-treated unsorted total RNA, aiming for about 1 to 1,100 ng. This chain connects TRBV5-1 to TRBJ2-7; 8 nucleotides align to TRBD2. The receptor comes from a female donor in good health. The CDR3 DNA is TGCGCCAGCAGCCGAGCGGGGGTGGCCTACGAGCAGTACTTC. Its protein product is CASSRAGVAYEQYF.